The entry that follows covers one TCR beta chain sequence. CDR3 length equals 15 residues. Germline-derived CDR1 and CDR2 are DFQATT and SNEGSKA (reference sequence). Trimming took 5 bases from V and 6 from J, leaving 20 bases between them. The data belong to a study of patients and donors after allogeneic stem cell transplantation. Using its own MiXCR run on the RT-PCR reads, TCRdb lists one record per CDR3 protein. The sample shows 150,000 or so distinct CDR3 sequences, nearly 25% of them seen only once. The source is a human donor who was either an allogeneic HSCT recipient or a stem cell or donor lymphocyte infusion donor (not recorded which). It is not recorded whose cells these are; they may come from a transplant donor. The chain couples TRBV20-1 to TRBJ2-1, with D possibly being TRBD1 (6 bases). The specimen sequenced was blood, either unsorted or a sorted T cell fraction (not recorded which). The CDR3 sequence: CSAWGPAKGPNEQFF. CDR3 coding DNA: TGCAGTGCTTGGGGGCCAGCAAAAGGGCCCAATGAGCAGTTCTTC.